This entry features one T cell receptor beta chain sequence. This clone was recorded a few times. The target of this receptor is not known. No much larger clone exists at a distance of one base, and base qualities are not known. Another Seattle source contributed samples from volunteer blood donors who had recovered from COVID-19. Each collaborating institution followed its own protocols to collect whole blood in K2EDTA tubes. For TCRbeta analysis, collaborator samples were shipped as frozen whole blood, as isolated PBMCs, or as DNA extracted from either sample type. The record originates from a study of blood T cell repertoires in COVID-19 (dated by TCRdb to 2018 to 2021). Turning to the overall study: Samples from collaborators originated in the United States, Italy and Spain and spanned both the acute and convalescent phases of COVID-19. The prospective study material was composed of cDNA or gDNA derived from T cells, B-cell-depleted T cells, or PBMCs. The dataset comprised deeply sampled blood TCRbeta repertoires from subjects exposed to, actively infected with, or recovered from COVID-19. The repertoires were made available in a free public database intended to serve as a resource for research on the immune response to SARS-CoV-2. The samples were drawn from the first 160 participants of the ongoing ImmuneRACE study and from some 1,300 subjects provided by 6 global collaborators. Nearly every sample came with metadata listing a de-identified subject ID, COVID-19 status, age in years and sex. Where available, HLA class I and class II types were taken from metadata supplied by the sample provider and were not determined by assay-based typing.

The immunoSEQ Assay, a bias-controlled multiplex PCR, was used to amplify TCRbeta CDR3 regions from genomic DNA. In the paper's pipeline: The number of nucleated cells in each sample was estimated from the amplification of reference gene primers within the assay. Sequence reads were collapsed and filtered to measure the absolute abundance of every unique TCRbeta CDR3 rearrangement. For each sample, productive Simpson clonality was calculated as the square root of Simpson's diversity index over productive rearrangements. TCRdb took over this immuneACCESS table, retaining in-frame rearrangements with V and J assigned. Such tables are incomplete; in checked studies, under half of the missing clones stem from an unresolved V gene, and the remainder is unexplained. D and trimming were read from the DNA, whereas the V and J calls and clone size are those reported in that table. The sample yields about 180,000 clones; roughly nine tenths were counted once. In total, the top ten clones hold approximately 2% of the sample.

Its CDR3 holds 14 amino acids, cysteine through phenylalanine. Of all the DNA, just the CDR3 is kept, 42 bases in frame from base 1. Cut back by 4 bases and 6 bases, the V and J ends lie 17 bases apart. The CDR1 and CDR2 encoded by the germline V gene (reference sequence) are SGHKS and YYEKEE. The paper's findings and limits, for the study overall: How much clinical and demographic metadata was included differed by source and by participant, and the metadata was provided uncurated.

The specimen sequenced was peripheral blood. The V and J segments used are TRBV5-5 and TRBJ2-7, with TRBD1 as a weak D call on 6 bases. This TCR was recovered from a man aged 18 to 29 who had recovered from COVID-19. The CDR3 protein is CASSPDTGRGEQYF. The DNA sequence follows: TGTGCCAGCAGCCCCGACACAGGGCGAGGCGAGCAGTACTTC.